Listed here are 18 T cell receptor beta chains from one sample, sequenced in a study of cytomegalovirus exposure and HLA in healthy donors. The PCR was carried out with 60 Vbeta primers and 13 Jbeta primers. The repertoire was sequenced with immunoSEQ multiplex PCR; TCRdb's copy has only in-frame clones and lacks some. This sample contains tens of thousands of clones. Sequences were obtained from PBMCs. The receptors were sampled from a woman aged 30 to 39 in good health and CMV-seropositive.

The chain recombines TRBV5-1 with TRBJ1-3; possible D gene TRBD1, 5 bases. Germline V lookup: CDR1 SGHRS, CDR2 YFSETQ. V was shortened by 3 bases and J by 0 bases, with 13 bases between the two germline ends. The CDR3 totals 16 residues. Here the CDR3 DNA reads TGCGCCAGCAGCTCCGGACACTCCCTCTCTGGAAACACCATATATTTT. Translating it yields CASSSGHSLSGNTIYF. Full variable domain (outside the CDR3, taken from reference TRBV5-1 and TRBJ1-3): KAGVTQTPRYLIKTRGQQVTLSCSPISGHRSVSWYQQTPGQGLQFLFEYFSETQRNKGNFPGRFSGRQFSNSRSEMNVSTLELGDSALYLCASSSGHSLSGNTIYFGEGSWLTVV.

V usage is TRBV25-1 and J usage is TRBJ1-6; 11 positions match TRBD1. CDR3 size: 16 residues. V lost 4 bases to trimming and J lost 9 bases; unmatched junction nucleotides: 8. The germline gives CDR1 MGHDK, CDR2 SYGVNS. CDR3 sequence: CASSVGTGGLGSPLHF. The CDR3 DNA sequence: TGTGCCAGCAGTGTCGGGACAGGGGGTCTCGGTTCACCCCTCCACTTT. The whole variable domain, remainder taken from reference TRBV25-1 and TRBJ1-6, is EADIYQTPRYLVIGTGKKITLECSQTMGHDKMYWYQQDPGMELHLIHYSYGVNSTEKGDLSSESTVSRIRTEHFPLTLESARPSHTSQYLCASSVGTGGLGSPLHFGNGTRLTVT.

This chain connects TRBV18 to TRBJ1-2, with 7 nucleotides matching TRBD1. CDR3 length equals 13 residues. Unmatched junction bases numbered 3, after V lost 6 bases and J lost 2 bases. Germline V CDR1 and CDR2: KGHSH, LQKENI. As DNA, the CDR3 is TGTGCCAGCTCCTCGACAGGGAACTATGGCTACACCTTC. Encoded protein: CASSSTGNYGYTF.

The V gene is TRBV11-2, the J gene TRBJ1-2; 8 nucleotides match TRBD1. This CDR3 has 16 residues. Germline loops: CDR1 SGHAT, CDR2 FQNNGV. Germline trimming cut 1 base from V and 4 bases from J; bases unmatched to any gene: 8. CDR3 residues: CASSLVTGTGVYGYTF. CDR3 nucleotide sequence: TGTGCCAGCAGCTTAGTTACCGGGACAGGCGTCTATGGCTACACCTTC.

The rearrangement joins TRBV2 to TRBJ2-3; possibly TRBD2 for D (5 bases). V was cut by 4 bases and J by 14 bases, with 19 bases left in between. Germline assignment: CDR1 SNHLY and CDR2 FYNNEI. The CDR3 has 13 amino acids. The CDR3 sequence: CASSGSPGNSAYF. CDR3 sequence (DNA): TGTGCCAGCAGTGGTTCACCGGGAAACTCGGCGTATTTT.

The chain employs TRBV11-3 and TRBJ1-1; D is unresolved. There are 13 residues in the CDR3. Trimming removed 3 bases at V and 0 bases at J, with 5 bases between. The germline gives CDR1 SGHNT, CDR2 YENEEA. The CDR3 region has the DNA TGTGCCAGCAGCTTTCAGGTGAACACTGAAGCTTTCTTT. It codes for CASSFQVNTEAFF.

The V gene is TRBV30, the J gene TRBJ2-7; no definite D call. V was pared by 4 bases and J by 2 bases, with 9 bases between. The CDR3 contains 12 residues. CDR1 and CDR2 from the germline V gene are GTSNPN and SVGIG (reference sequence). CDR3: CAWNLRTYEQYF. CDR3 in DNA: TGTGCCTGGAATCTCAGGACCTACGAGCAGTACTTC.

The chain's CDR3 is CAWSVGTVYEQYF. The CDR3 DNA is TGTGCCTGGAGTGTAGGGACAGTTTACGAGCAGTACTTC. This chain joins TRBV30 and TRBJ2-7, with 7 bases fitting TRBD1. After removal of 0 bases from V and 4 bases from J, the junction contained 3 bases not matched to a gene. This CDR3 is built from 13 residues. CDR1 and CDR2 (germline): GTSNPN, SVGIG (reference sequence).

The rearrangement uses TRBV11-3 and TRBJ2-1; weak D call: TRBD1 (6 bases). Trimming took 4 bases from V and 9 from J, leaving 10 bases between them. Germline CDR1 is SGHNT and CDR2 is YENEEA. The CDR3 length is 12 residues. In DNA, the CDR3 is TGTGCCAGCAGCTCACAGGGAGTTGAGCAGTTCTTC. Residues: CASSSQGVEQFF.

CDR3 DNA sequence: TGTGCCAGCAGCCCTTACACACCTGAAGCTTTCTTT. Translation gives CASSPYTPEAFF. V gene TRBV28 combines with J gene TRBJ1-1; D is undetermined. The CDR3 consists of 12 residues. Germline CDR1 reads MDHEN; CDR2 reads SYDVKM. The V gene lost 6 bases and the J gene lost 6 bases, with 11 bases spanning the gap.

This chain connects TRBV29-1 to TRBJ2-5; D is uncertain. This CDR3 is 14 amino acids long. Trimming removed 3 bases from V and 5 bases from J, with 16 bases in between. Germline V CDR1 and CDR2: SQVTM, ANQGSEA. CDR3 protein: CSVESRLIGETQYF. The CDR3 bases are TGCAGCGTTGAGTCCAGGCTAATAGGCGAGACCCAGTACTTC.

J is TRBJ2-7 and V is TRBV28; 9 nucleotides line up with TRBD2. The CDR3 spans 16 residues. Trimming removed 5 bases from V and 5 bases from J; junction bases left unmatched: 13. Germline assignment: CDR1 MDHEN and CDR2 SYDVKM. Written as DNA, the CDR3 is TGTGCCAGCAGTAGTCGGCGGGGGGGTATAAACGACGAGCAGTACTTC. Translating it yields CASSSRRGGINDEQYF.

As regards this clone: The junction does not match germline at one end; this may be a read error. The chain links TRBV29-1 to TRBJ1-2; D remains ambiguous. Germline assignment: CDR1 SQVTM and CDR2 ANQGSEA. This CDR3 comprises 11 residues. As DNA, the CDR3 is TGCAGCGTTGTGTTACGTAATTGGTCGGTCTTC. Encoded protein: CSVVLRNWSVF.

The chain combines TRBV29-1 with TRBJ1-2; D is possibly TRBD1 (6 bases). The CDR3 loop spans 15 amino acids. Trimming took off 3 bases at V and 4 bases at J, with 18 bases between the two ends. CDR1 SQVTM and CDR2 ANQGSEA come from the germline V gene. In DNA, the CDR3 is TGCAGCGTTGATGGGACACAACGGAGAAGCTATGGCTACACCTTC. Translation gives CSVDGTQRRSYGYTF.

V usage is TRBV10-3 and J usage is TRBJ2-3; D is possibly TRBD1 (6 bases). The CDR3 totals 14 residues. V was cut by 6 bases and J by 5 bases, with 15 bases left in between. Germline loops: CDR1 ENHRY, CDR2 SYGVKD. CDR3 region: CAIRDPGEGDTQYF. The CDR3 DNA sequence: TGTGCCATCAGGGATCCAGGGGAAGGAGATACGCAGTATTTT.

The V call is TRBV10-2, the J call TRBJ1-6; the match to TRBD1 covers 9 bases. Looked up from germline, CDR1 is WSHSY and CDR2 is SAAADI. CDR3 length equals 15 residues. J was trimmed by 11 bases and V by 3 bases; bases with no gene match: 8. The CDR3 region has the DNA TGCGCCAGCAGTGACCCCCTCGGGACAGGGACACCCCTCCACTTT. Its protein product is CASSDPLGTGTPLHF.

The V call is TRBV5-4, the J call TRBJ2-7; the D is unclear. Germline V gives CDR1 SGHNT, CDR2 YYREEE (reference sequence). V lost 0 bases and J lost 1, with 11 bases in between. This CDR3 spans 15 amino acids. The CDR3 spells CASSLASSRSYEQYF. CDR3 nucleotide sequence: TGTGCCAGCAGCTTGGCCTCGTCGAGATCCTACGAGCAGTACTTC. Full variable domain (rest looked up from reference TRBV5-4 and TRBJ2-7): ETGVTQSPTHLIKTRGQQVTLRCSSQSGHNTVSWYQQALGQGPQFIFQYYREEENGRGNFPPRFSGLQFPNYSSELNVNALELDDSALYLCASSLASSRSYEQYFGPGTRLTVT.

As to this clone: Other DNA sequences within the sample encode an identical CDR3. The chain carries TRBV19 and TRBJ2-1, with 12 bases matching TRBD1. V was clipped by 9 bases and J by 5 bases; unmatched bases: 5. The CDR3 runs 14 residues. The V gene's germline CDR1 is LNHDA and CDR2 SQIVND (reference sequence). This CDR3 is CASVRDRGHNEQFF. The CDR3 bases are TGTGCCAGCGTCCGGGACAGGGGGCACAATGAGCAGTTCTTC.